This TCR beta chain emerged from a study of siplizumab effects on memory and regulatory T cells. Regarding the study as a whole: Roughly 80-97% of proliferating CD4+ or CD8+ clones lacked an assignable naive or memory phenotype. Naive T cells appeared more varied than memory cells and looked like key alloresponse contributors. Tracing alloreactive clones into unstimulated subsets worked for only a minor fraction of them.

Some clones are missing from TCRdb's copy, which holds only in-frame ones; the method was immunoSEQ multiplex PCR. The table shows more than 60,000 clones, with roughly 96% occurring only once. The germline V gene encodes CDR1 MNHNY and CDR2 SVGAGI (reference sequence). The CDR3 contains 13 residues. Trimming removed 6 bases at V and 3 bases at J, with 12 bases between. As concerns this clone: As yet, its antigen is unknown.

This chain connects TRBV6-6 to TRBJ2-7; no firm D call. Sequencing was carried out using naive CD8+ T cells sorted from blood. The sequence came from a human donor in good health. The CDR3 is CASSPSYVYEQYF. The CDR3 bases are TGTGCCAGCAGCCCCTCCTACGTCTACGAGCAGTACTTC.